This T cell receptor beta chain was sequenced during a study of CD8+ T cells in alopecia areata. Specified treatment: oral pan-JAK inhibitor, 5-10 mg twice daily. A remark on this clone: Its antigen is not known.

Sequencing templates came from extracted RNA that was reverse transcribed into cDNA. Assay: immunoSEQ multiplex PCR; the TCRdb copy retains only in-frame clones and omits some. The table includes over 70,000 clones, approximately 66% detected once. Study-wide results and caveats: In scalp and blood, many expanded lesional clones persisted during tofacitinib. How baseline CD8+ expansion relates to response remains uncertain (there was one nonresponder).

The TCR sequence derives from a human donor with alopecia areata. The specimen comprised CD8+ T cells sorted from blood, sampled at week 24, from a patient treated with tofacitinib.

This chain's CDR3 is CASRSGGFNNSPLHF. Written as DNA, the CDR3 is TGTGCCAGCAGATCGGGGGGGTTCAATAATTCACCCCTCCACTTT. This chain joins TRBV27 and TRBJ1-6, with D maybe TRBD1 (5 bases). There are 15 residues in the CDR3. The V and J ends lost 6 bases and 5 bases respectively, with 14 bases between them. Per the germline V gene, CDR1 is MNHEY and CDR2 is SMNVEV (reference sequence).